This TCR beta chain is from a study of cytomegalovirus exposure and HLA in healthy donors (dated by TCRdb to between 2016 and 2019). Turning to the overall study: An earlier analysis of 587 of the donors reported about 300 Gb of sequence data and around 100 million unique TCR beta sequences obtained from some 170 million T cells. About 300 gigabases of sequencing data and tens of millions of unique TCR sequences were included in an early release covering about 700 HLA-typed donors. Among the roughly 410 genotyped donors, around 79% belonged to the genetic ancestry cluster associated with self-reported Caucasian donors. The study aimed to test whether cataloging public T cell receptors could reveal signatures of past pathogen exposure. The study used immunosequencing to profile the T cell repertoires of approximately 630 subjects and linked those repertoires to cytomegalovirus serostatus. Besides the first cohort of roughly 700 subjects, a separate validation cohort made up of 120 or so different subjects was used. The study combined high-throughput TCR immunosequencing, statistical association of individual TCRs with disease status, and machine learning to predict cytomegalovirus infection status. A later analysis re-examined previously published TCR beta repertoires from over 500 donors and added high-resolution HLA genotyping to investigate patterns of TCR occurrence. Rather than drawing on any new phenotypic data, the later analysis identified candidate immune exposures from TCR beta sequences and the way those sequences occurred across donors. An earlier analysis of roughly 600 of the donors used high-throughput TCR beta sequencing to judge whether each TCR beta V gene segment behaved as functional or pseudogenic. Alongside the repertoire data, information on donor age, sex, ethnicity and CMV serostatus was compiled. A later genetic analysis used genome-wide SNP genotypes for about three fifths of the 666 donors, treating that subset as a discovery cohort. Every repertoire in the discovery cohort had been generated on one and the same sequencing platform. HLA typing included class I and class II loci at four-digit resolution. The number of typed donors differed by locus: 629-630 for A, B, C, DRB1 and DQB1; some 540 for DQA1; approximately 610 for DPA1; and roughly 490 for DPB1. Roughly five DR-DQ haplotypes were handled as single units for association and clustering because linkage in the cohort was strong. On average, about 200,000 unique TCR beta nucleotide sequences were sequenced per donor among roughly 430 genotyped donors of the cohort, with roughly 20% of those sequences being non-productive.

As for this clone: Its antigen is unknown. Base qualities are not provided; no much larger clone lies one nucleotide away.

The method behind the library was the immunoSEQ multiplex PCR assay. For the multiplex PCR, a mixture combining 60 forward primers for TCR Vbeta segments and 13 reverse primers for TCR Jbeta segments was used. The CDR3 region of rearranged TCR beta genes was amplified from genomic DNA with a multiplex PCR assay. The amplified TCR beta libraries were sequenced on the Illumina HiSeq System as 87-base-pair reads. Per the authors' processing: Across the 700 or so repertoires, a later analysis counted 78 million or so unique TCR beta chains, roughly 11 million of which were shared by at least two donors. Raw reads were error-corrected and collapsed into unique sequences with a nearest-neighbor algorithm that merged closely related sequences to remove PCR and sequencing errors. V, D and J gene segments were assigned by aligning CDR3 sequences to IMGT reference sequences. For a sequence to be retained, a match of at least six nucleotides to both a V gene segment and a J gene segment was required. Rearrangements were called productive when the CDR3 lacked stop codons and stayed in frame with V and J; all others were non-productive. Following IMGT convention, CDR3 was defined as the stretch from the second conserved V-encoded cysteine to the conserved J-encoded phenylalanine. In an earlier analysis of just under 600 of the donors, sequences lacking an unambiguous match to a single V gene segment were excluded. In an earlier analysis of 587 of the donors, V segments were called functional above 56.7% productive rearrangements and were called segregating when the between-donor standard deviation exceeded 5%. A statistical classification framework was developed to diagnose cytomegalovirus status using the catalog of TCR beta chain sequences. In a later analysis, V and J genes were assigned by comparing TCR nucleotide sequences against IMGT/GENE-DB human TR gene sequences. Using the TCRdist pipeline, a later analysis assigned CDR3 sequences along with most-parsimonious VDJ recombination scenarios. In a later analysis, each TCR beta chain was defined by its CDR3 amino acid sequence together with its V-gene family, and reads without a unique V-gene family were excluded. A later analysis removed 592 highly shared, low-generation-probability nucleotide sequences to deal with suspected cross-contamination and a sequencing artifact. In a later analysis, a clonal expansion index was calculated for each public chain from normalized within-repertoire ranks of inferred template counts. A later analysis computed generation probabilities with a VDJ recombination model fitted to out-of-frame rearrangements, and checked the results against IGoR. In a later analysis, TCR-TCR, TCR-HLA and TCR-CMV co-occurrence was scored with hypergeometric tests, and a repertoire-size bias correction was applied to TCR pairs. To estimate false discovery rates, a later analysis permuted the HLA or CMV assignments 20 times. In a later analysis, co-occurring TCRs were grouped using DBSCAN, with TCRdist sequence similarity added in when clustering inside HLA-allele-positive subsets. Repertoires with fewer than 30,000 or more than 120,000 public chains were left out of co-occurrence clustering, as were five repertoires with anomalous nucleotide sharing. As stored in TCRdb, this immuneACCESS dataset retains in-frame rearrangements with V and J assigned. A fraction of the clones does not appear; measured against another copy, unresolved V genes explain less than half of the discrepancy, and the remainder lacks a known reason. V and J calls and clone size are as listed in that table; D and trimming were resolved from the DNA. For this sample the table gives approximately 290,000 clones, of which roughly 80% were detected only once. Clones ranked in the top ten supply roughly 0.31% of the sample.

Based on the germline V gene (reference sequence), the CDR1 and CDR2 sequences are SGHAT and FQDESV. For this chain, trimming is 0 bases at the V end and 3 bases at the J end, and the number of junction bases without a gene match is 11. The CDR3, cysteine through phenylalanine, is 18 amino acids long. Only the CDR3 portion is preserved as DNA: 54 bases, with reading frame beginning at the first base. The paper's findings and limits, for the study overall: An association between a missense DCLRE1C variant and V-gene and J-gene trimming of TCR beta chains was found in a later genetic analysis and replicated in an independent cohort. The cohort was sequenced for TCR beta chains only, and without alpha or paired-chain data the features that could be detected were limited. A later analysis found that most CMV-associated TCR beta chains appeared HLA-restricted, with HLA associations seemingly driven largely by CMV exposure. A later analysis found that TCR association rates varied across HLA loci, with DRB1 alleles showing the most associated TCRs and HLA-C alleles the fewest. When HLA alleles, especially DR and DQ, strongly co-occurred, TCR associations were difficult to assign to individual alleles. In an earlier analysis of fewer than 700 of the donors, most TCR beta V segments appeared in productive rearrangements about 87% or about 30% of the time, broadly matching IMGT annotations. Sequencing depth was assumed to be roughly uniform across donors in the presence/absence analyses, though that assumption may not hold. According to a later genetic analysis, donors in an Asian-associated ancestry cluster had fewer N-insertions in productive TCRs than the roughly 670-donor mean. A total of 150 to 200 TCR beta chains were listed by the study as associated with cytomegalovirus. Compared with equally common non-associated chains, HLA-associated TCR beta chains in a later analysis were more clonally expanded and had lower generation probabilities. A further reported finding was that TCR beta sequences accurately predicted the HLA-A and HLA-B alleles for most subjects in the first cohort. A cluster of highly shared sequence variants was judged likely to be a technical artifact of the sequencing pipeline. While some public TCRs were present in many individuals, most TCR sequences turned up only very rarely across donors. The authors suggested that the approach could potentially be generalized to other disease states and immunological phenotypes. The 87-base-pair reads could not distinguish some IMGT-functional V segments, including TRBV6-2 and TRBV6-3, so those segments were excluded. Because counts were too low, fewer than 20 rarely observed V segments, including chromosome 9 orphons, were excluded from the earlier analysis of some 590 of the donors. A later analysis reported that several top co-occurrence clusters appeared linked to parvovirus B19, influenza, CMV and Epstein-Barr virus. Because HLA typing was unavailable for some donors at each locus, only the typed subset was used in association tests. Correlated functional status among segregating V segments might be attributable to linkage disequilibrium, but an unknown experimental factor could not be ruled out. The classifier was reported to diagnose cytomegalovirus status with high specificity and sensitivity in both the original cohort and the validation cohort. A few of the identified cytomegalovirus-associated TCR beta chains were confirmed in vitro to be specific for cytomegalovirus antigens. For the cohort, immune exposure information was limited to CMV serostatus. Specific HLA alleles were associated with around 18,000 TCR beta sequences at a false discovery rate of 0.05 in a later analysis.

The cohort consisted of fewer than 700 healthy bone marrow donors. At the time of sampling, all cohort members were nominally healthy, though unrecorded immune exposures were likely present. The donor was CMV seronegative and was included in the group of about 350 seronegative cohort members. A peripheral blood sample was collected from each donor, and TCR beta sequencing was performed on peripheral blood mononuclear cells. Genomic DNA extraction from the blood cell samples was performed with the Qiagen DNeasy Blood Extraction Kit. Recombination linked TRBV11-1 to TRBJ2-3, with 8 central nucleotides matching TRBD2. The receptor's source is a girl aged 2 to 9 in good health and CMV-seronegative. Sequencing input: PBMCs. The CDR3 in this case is CASSLAGIGRARTDTQYF. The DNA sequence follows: TGTGCCAGCAGCTTAGCGGGGATCGGGAGGGCCCGTACAGATACGCAGTATTTT.